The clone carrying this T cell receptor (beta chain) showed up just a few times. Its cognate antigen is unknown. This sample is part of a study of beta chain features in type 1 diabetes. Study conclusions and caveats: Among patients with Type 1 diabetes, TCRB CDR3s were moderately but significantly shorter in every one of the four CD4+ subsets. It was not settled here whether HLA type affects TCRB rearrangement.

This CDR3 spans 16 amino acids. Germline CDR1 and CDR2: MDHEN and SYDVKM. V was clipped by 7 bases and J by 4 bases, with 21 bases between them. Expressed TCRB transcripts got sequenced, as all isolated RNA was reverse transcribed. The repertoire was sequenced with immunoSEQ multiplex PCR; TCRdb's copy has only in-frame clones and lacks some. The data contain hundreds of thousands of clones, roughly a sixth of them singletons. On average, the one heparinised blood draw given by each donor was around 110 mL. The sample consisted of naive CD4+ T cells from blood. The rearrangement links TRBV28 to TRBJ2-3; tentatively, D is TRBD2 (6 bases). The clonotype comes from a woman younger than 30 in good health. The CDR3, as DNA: TGTGCCAGCACACGCGGGAATTATGCTAGTCCAGATACGCAGTATTTT. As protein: CASTRGNYASPDTQYF.